The rows below give T cell receptor beta chains drawn from one sample of a study of T-cell memory formation after mild COVID-19. From the 5' RACE reads, TCRdb called clonotypes with MiXCR, one entry per CDR3 protein. The table lists nearly 110,000 distinct CDR3 sequences, around 14% of them singletons. Sequencing was done on a sample of PBMCs or a T cell subset sorted from them (not recorded which). Receptor source: a man aged 18 to 29 who had mild COVID-19 (a few samples of this study predate the infection). Cell type and time point are not known. The CDR3 runs from the conserved cysteine through the conserved F or W. Each record gives: D gene, clone size, J gene, V gene, CDR3 DNA, CDR3 protein. D genes are given only for firm matches. The size of a clone is reported for some rows only, either as once, few or many, or as a class for expanded clones.

- - TRBJ2-5 TRBV7-9 TGTGCCAGCAGCTTAGGTGCCAGGGTGCAAGAGACCCAGTACTTC CASSLGARVQETQYF
TRBD1 - TRBJ1-2 TRBV9 TGTGCCAGCGCCCAAACTAAGGACAGGGCCAACTATGGCTACACCTTC CASAQTKDRANYGYTF
TRBD1 - TRBJ1-1 TRBV7-8 TGTGCCAGCAGCTTGGGGACAGTTTCATGGAACACTGAAGCTTTCTTT CASSLGTVSWNTEAFF
TRBD2 few TRBJ2-7 TRBV4-3 TGCGCCAGCAGCCAAGAAGTCGGCAGCGGGGGGGCCATATCTCGCGAGCAGTACTTC CASSQEVGSGGAISREQYF
- - TRBJ1-1 TRBV6-2/TRBV6-3 TGTGCCAGCAGGTCGGGAGAAGCTTTCTTT CASRSGEAFF
- few TRBJ2-1 TRBV4-1 TGCGCCAGCAGCCAAGTCGGGGTTCGCTCCTACAATGAGCAGTTCTTC CASSQVGVRSYNEQFF
- - TRBJ1-6 TRBV19 TGTGCCAGTAGTATCTGGGGCAATTCACCCCTCCACTTT CASSIWGNSPLHF
TRBD2 many TRBJ2-7 TRBV10-3 TGTGCCATCGGGAGGGGAGACGAGCAGTACTTC CAIGRGDEQYF
- - TRBJ2-1 TRBV7-8 TGTGCCAGCAGCCTTATGGCCCGGGGGACGAAGGCCTGGAATGAGCAGTTCTTC CASSLMARGTKAWNEQFF
- - TRBJ2-2 TRBV2 TGTGCCAGCGGGGGCGCTAGCGCGCAGAAGCTGTTTTTT CASGGASAQKLFF
- few TRBJ2-7 TRBV11-2 TGTGCCAGCAGCCTCTTCTTGGAGCAGTACTTC CASSLFLEQYF
- many TRBJ1-2 TRBV4-3 TGCGCCAGCAGCCAAGACAGAGCCTATGGCTACACCTTC CASSQDRAYGYTF
- - TRBJ1-5 TRBV12-3/TRBV12-4 TGTGCCAGCAGTTTAGGGGGGCCCTATGATAGCAATCAGCCCCAGCATTTT CASSLGGPYDSNQPQHF
TRBD2 few TRBJ2-5 TRBV9 TGTGCCAGCAGCTTCAGCGGGGAAGAGACCCAGTACTTC CASSFSGEETQYF
TRBD1 - TRBJ2-5 TRBV4-3 TGCGCCAGCAGCCAAGATGGGACAGGGATTGGTTCGGAGACCCAGTACTTC CASSQDGTGIGSETQYF
- - TRBJ1-2 TRBV4-3 TGCGCCAGCAGCCAAGGGCCGGGGCTAGATGGCTACACCTTC CASSQGPGLDGYTF
- - TRBJ2-5 TRBV29-1 TGCAGCGTTGACGGTGATATCGGGGGATCAGAGACCCAGTACTTC CSVDGDIGGSETQYF
TRBD2 - TRBJ2-3 TRBV20-1 TGCAGTGCTACCCGGACTAGCGGGGGCACAGATACGCAGTATTTT CSATRTSGGTDTQYF
- - TRBJ2-6 TRBV29-1 TGCAGCGTGCGGGGCGCCTCTTCTGGGGCCAACGTCCTGACTTTC CSVRGASSGANVLTF
- - TRBJ2-7 TRBV2 TGTGCCAGCAGTGAAGCGGGACCGGCCGAGCAGTACTTC CASSEAGPAEQYF
- once TRBJ1-1 TRBV6-6 TGTGCCAGCCCGGGGGGAACTGAAGCTTTCTTT CASPGGTEAFF
TRBD1 many TRBJ2-7 TRBV27 TGTGCCAGCAGTTTAAATGGGGCAGGGGGCGGCTACGAGCAGTACTTC CASSLNGAGGGYEQYF
TRBD1 few TRBJ2-6 TRBV19 TGTGCCAGTAGTGACACGACAGGGTGGGGGGCCAACGTCCTGACTTTC CASSDTTGWGANVLTF
- - TRBJ2-3 TRBV7-2 TGTGCCAGCAGCCCCACGGGGAGTATTGCAGATACGCAGTATTTT CASSPTGSIADTQYF
- - TRBJ1-2 TRBV12-3/TRBV12-4 TGTGCCAGCAGCACGACAGTTACCCGCTATGGCTACACCTTC CASSTTVTRYGYTF
TRBD1 - TRBJ1-1 TRBV6-1 TGTGCCATTATGGGGACAGCCGTTTCGGCTTTCTTT CAIMGTAVSAFF
- many TRBJ2-3 TRBV20-1 TGCAGTGCTAGAGACAGAGGGGGGAAGACAGATACGCAGTATTTT CSARDRGGKTDTQYF
- once TRBJ2-2 TRBV24-1 TGTGCCACCAGTGATTTTGGGGGTTCCACAGGGGAGCTGTTTTTT CATSDFGGSTGELFF
- few TRBJ1-6 TRBV10-3 TGTGCCATCAATGGGGGGCAGACGGATTCACCCCTCCACTTT CAINGGQTDSPLHF